Presented here are 31 T cell receptor beta chains from one specimen sequenced in a study of T cells in localized non-small cell lung cancer. Sequencing used immunoSEQ multiplex PCR; TCRdb keeps in-frame clones, though not all of them. The sample lists 20,000 to 25,000 clones; about 90% were seen once. Sequencing used peripheral blood, obtained before any cancer treatment. The receptors derive from a male donor aged 60 or over with stage I squamous cell lung carcinoma.

The V and J genes are TRBV5-1 and TRBJ1-1, with TRBD1 matching 8 bases. The CDR3 extends over 14 amino acids. Germline V gives CDR1 SGHRS, CDR2 YFSETQ. With V trimmed by 4 bases and J by 1 base, 3 bases remained unmatched. CDR3: CASSAGTGNTEAFF. DNA of the CDR3: TGCGCCAGCAGCGCCGGGACAGGGAACACTGAAGCTTTCTTT.

The chain joins TRBV9 to TRBJ2-2; a weak D match, TRBD1 (5 bases). V dropped 3 bases and J dropped 0 bases, with 9 bases sitting between them. Per the germline V gene, CDR1 is SGDLS and CDR2 is YYNGEE. This CDR3 spans 15 amino acids. CDR3 sequence reads: CASSGPRANTGELFF. The CDR3 region has the DNA TGTGCCAGCAGCGGTCCCAGGGCGAACACCGGGGAGCTGTTTTTT.

The CDR3 is CASTRFRLLDRDGRGNQPQHF. The CDR3 coding sequence is TGTGCCAGTACCCGTTTTCGCCTCTTGGACAGGGATGGCCGTGGCAATCAGCCCCAGCATTTT. The V and J genes are TRBV19 and TRBJ1-5, with 8 bases matching TRBD1. Unmatched junction bases numbered 25, after V lost 7 bases and J lost 2 bases. CDR1 and CDR2 (germline): LNHDA, SQIVND (reference sequence). CDR3 size: 21 residues.

The chain links TRBV29-1 to TRBJ1-1; TRBD1 agrees at 7 bases. The length of the CDR3 is 12 residues. V gave up 6 bases and J gave up 11 bases; unmatched junction bases: 12. The germline V gene encodes CDR1 SQVTM and CDR2 ANQGSEA. Here the CDR3 DNA reads TGCAGCGTCCAGGAGGGGGCGCCGGGGGCTTTCTTT. This sequence encodes CSVQEGAPGAFF. Complete variable domain (other parts from reference TRBV29-1 and TRBJ1-1): SAVISQKPSRDICQRGTSLTIQCQVDSQVTMMFWYRQQPGQSLTLIATANQGSEATYESGFVIDKFPISRPNLTFSTLTVSNMSPEDSSIYLCSVQEGAPGAFFGQGTRLTVV.

The rearrangement uses TRBV5-1 and TRBJ2-2; 10 nucleotides line up with TRBD2. The CDR3 runs to 17 residues. Unmatched junction bases numbered 9, after V lost 4 bases and J lost 3 bases. Germline CDR1 reads SGHRS; CDR2 reads YFSETQ. CDR3 sequence reads: CASSPPSGGADTGELFF. DNA of the CDR3: TGCGCCAGCAGCCCCCCGAGCGGGGGGGCCGACACCGGGGAGCTGTTTTTT.

V is TRBV5-1 and J is TRBJ1-1, with TRBD1 matching over 7 bases. The CDR3 covers 13 residues. Germline loops: CDR1 SGHRS, CDR2 YFSETQ. With V trimmed by 1 base and J by 5 bases, 2 bases remained unmatched. The CDR3 DNA reads as TGCGCCAGCAGCTTGACAGGGGTGACTGAAGCTTTCTTT. It codes for CASSLTGVTEAFF. Looking up the rest from reference TRBV5-1 and TRBJ1-1 gives the full variable domain: KAGVTQTPRYLIKTRGQQVTLSCSPISGHRSVSWYQQTPGQGLQFLFEYFSETQRNKGNFPGRFSGRQFSNSRSEMNVSTLELGDSALYLCASSLTGVTEAFFGQGTRLTVV.

The rearrangement links TRBV28 to TRBJ2-3; perhaps TRBD1 as D (5 bases). V dropped 2 bases and J dropped 1 base, with 13 bases sitting between them. This CDR3 has 16 residues. Germline CDR1 reads MDHEN; CDR2 reads SYDVKM. The CDR3 DNA reads TGTGCCAGCAGTTTAACAGGCCCGATCCGCACAGATACGCAGTATTTT. The encoded protein is CASSLTGPIRTDTQYF.

J is TRBJ2-3 and V is TRBV29-1; 8 bases map to TRBD2. Germline V gene lookup returns CDR1 SQVTM and CDR2 ANQGSEA. The junction had 4 bases not matched to a gene; V was cut back by 6 bases and J by 2 bases. This CDR3 contains 13 residues. CDR3 loop: CSVTSGNTDTQYF. In DNA, the CDR3 is TGCAGCGTCACTAGCGGCAACACAGATACGCAGTATTTT.

The rearrangement joins TRBV19 to TRBJ2-1; weak D call: TRBD1 (6 bases). CDR3 length equals 14 residues. CDR1 LNHDA and CDR2 SQIVND come from the germline V gene (reference sequence). Trimming shortened V by 11 bases and J by 2 bases, and 16 bases separated the two germline ends. CDR3 sequence (DNA): TGTGCCTCCAGGGGAGAGAGCGCCTACAATGAGCAGTTCTTC. Protein product: CASRGESAYNEQFF.

The chain links TRBV27 to TRBJ2-7; weak D call: TRBD1 (6 bases). The V end was cut by 5 bases, the J end by 5 bases, with 16 bases between. Looked up from germline, CDR1 is MNHEY and CDR2 is SMNVEV (reference sequence). The CDR3 has 14 residues. Written as DNA, the CDR3 is TGTGCCAGCAGTCCCAACAGGGTGAACAACGAGCAGTACTTC. As protein: CASSPNRVNNEQYF.

This chain connects TRBV9 to TRBJ2-5; 8 bases agree with TRBD2. V gave up 6 bases and J gave up 5 bases; unmatched junction bases: 9. This CDR3 comprises 14 residues. Looked up from germline, CDR1 is SGDLS and CDR2 is YYNGEE. CDR3 region: CASTSSGDWETQYF. The CDR3, as DNA: TGTGCCAGCACGAGTAGCGGGGATTGGGAGACCCAGTACTTC.

This chain joins TRBV7-8 and TRBJ1-1; possible D gene TRBD1, 5 bases. The germline V and J ends were trimmed by 2 bases and 4 bases, with 17 bases remaining between them. CDR1 is SGHVS and CDR2 is FQNEAQ in the germline V gene. This CDR3 has 16 residues. The chain's CDR3 is CASSLHGRELSTEAFF. Here the CDR3 DNA reads TGTGCCAGCAGCTTACACGGCAGGGAATTATCCACTGAAGCTTTCTTT.

The rearrangement uses TRBV27 and TRBJ2-2, with 8 bases aligning to TRBD1. The CDR3 loop spans 13 amino acids. Germline V gene data show CDR1 as MNHEY and CDR2 as SMNVEV (reference sequence). Germline trimming cut 6 bases from V and 5 bases from J; bases unmatched to any gene: 2. CDR3: CASSRGRTGELFF. CDR3 in DNA: TGTGCCAGCAGCAGGGGGCGAACCGGGGAGCTGTTTTTT.

A single count supports this clone. The rearrangement links TRBV5-1 to TRBJ1-1; D uncertain. Germline-derived CDR1 and CDR2 are SGHRS and YFSETQ. There are 13 residues in the CDR3. Trimming stripped 0 bases from V and 2 bases from J, with 5 bases between. CDR3 DNA sequence: TGCGCCAGCAGCTTGGAAGCTAACACTGAAGCTTTCTTT. Translation: CASSLEANTEAFF. Supplemented by reference TRBV5-1 and TRBJ1-1, the full variable domain reads KAGVTQTPRYLIKTRGQQVTLSCSPISGHRSVSWYQQTPGQGLQFLFEYFSETQRNKGNFPGRFSGRQFSNSRSEMNVSTLELGDSALYLCASSLEANTEAFFGQGTRLTVV.

V and J are TRBV19 and TRBJ1-5; 9 positions agree with TRBD1. This CDR3 spans 18 amino acids. CDR1 is LNHDA and CDR2 is SQIVND in the germline V gene (reference sequence). V shed 4 bases and J 4 bases; nucleotides not matched to a gene: 14. The CDR3 loop is CASSTPFLLGQGNQPQHF. DNA of the CDR3: TGTGCCAGTAGTACTCCCTTTCTTCTGGGACAGGGAAATCAGCCCCAGCATTTT.

The genes are TRBV19 and TRBJ1-5; 8 bases fit TRBD1. Germline V CDR1 and CDR2: LNHDA, SQIVND (reference sequence). This CDR3 has 13 residues. The ends lost 6 bases at V and 3 bases at J; junction bases unmatched: 1. CDR3 loop: CASRDRANQPQHF. CDR3 in DNA: TGTGCCAGTAGGGACAGGGCCAATCAGCCCCAGCATTTT.

The chain combines TRBV10-3 with TRBJ1-5; 10 nucleotides agree with TRBD1. Germline-derived CDR1 and CDR2 are ENHRY and SYGVKD. The CDR3 totals 13 residues. V trimming: 11 bases; J trimming: 7 bases; junction bases outside the gene matches: 8. The CDR3 DNA sequence: TGTGCCGCCGGGACAGGGGTAGGACAGCCCCAGCATTTT. Residues: CAAGTGVGQPQHF.

The V call is TRBV4-1, the J call TRBJ1-1, with D maybe TRBD1 (5 bases). Germline V gene sequence: CDR1 MGHRA, CDR2 YSYEKL. CDR3 length equals 14 residues. V was clipped by 1 base and J by 2 bases, with 8 bases between them. CDR3: CASSQGTSNTEAFF. The CDR3 nucleotides read TGCGCCAGCAGCCAAGGGACATCCAACACTGAAGCTTTCTTT.

V and J are TRBV14 and TRBJ1-1, with D hard to call. Germline loops: CDR1 SGHDN, CDR2 FVKESK. This CDR3 is 15 amino acids long. Trimming removed 0 bases at V and 3 bases at J, with 11 bases between. The CDR3 DNA reads as TGTGCCAGCAGCCAAGATTATGGAGGGTACACTGAAGCTTTCTTT. It yields the protein CASSQDYGGYTEAFF.

The rearrangement joins TRBV30 to TRBJ2-2; D tentatively fits TRBD1 or TRBD2 (5 bases each). Per the germline V gene, CDR1 is GTSNPN and CDR2 is SVGIG (reference sequence). The CDR3 loop spans 13 amino acids. Trimming took 4 bases from V and 7 from J, leaving 13 bases between them. CDR3 region: CAWNRGEFGELFF. The CDR3, as DNA: TGTGCCTGGAATCGGGGCGAGTTCGGGGAGCTGTTTTTT.

This chain uses TRBV19 with TRBJ1-4, with D possibly TRBD1 on 5 matching bases. This CDR3 comprises 15 residues. V lost 5 bases and J 5 bases, leaving 15 bases between the germline ends. From germline, CDR1 is LNHDA and CDR2 SQIVND (reference sequence). CDR3 in amino acids: CASSGSTALNEKLFF. The CDR3 DNA reads TGTGCCAGTAGTGGGTCGACAGCGCTAAATGAAAAACTGTTTTTT.

This chain links TRBV14 with TRBJ2-2; 8 bases are shared with TRBD2. The CDR3 is made up of 14 amino acids. The trim removed 4 bases at V and 6 bases at J, leaving 4 bases unmatched. The germline V gene encodes CDR1 SGHDN and CDR2 FVKESK. The chain's CDR3 is CASSPRGGAGELFF. DNA for the CDR3: TGTGCCAGCAGCCCCCGGGGGGGGGCCGGGGAGCTGTTTTTT.

This chain joins TRBV19 and TRBJ2-3; 11 bases map to TRBD2. The J segment lost 5 bases and the V segment lost 6 bases, leaving 7 bases of the junction unmatched. The CDR3 is 15 amino acids. In germline, CDR1 is LNHDA, CDR2 SQIVND (reference sequence). CDR3 in amino acids: CASRELAGVGDTQYF. The CDR3 nucleotides read TGTGCCAGTAGGGAACTAGCGGGGGTAGGAGATACGCAGTATTTT.

This rearrangement joins TRBV14 to TRBJ2-2; no firm D call. The CDR3 totals 15 residues. Germline V gives CDR1 SGHDN, CDR2 FVKESK. The V gene lost 1 base and the J gene lost 4 bases, with 10 bases spanning the gap. The CDR3 reads CASSQGGKGTGELFF. CDR3 coding DNA: TGTGCCAGCAGCCAAGGGGGAAAAGGCACCGGGGAGCTGTTTTTT.

The chain carries TRBV2 and TRBJ2-4; 10 nucleotides match TRBD2. V shed 10 bases and J 4 bases; nucleotides not matched to a gene: 4. Germline V gene sequence: CDR1 SNHLY, CDR2 FYNNEI. The CDR3 runs to 13 residues. The CDR3 is CATSTSGKNIQYF. CDR3 bases: TGTGCCACTTCGACTAGCGGGAAAAACATTCAGTACTTC.

This clone was seen only once. This chain connects TRBV19 to TRBJ1-1, with 8 nucleotides matching TRBD1. In germline, CDR1 is LNHDA, CDR2 SQIVND (reference sequence). Trimming cost V 3 bases and J 1 base; bases outside gene matches: 1. This CDR3 contains 14 residues. CDR3 nucleotides: TGTGCCAGTAGTATTGGACAGGGGAACACTGAAGCTTTCTTT. Translation: CASSIGQGNTEAFF.

The chain is built from TRBV10-1 and TRBJ1-2; D is undetermined. V lost 3 bases and J 8 bases, leaving 7 bases between the germline ends. Germline CDR1 and CDR2: WNHNN and SYGVQD (reference sequence). The CDR3 is 11 residues long. The CDR3 DNA reads as TGCGCCAGCAGTGACGGAGCCGGCTACACCTTC. It is translated as CASSDGAGYTF.

This chain connects TRBV6-1 to TRBJ1-5; 8 bases line up with TRBD1. The trim removed 4 bases at V and 6 bases at J, leaving 8 bases unmatched. Germline loops: CDR1 MNHNS, CDR2 SASEGT. The CDR3 runs to 15 residues. This CDR3 reads CASSVHRGLGQPQHF. The CDR3 DNA reads as TGTGCCAGCAGTGTGCACAGGGGGTTAGGTCAGCCCCAGCATTTT.

This clone was counted between two and nine times. The chain is built from TRBV11-3 and TRBJ2-3; D not resolved. Germline values: CDR1 SGHNT, CDR2 YENEEA. This CDR3 is 12 amino acids long. V dropped 3 bases and J dropped 4 bases, with 5 bases sitting between them. The CDR3 DNA follows: TGTGCCAGCAGCTTGCGATCAGATACGCAGTATTTT. Translating gives CASSLRSDTQYF.

The J gene is TRBJ2-3, the V gene TRBV11-3; a weak D match, TRBD2 (5 bases). This CDR3 has 15 amino acids. Trimming left V 4 bases short and J 0 bases short, with 11 bases between. Germline CDR1 SGHNT, CDR2 YENEEA. DNA of the CDR3: TGTGCCAGCAGCTCCCGGACTGGAAGCACAGATACGCAGTATTTT. Encoded protein: CASSSRTGSTDTQYF.

By share, this clone counts as large. The chain employs TRBV7-3 and TRBJ2-3; TRBD2 matches 8 bases. Germline CDR1 reads SGHTA; CDR2 reads FQGTGA. The CDR3 length is 14 residues. With 5 bases clipped from V and 4 bases from J, the junction kept 5 bases outside the gene matches. CDR3 in DNA: TGTGCCAGCAGCGCCGGGGGGGCATCAGATACGCAGTATTTT. Residues: CASSAGGASDTQYF. Full variable domain (rest looked up from reference TRBV7-3 and TRBJ2-3): GAGVSQTPSNKVTEKGKYVELRCDPISGHTALYWYRQSLGQGPEFLIYFQGTGAADDSGLPNDRFFAVRPEGSVSTLKIQRTERGDSAVYLCASSAGGASDTQYFGPGTRLTVL.